This TCR beta chain came from a study of CD8 T cells in Susac syndrome. This CDR3 contains 14 residues. The J segment lost 8 bases and the V segment lost 3 bases, leaving 7 bases of the junction unmatched. CDR1 is SNHLY and CDR2 is FYNNEI in the germline V gene. A note on this clonotype: Its antigen is still unknown.

Random hexamers were used to reverse transcribe the RNA input (roughly 0.5 to 1 ug). TCRdb processed the immunoSEQ multiplex PCR reads anew with MiXCR; each CDR3 protein has one entry. The profile shows around 120,000 distinct CDR3 sequences, 90% to 95% of them singletons. Study-level points and caveats: It was acknowledged by the study that relatively few individuals were included in its TCR sequencing and HLA analysis.

The sequenced sample consisted of CD4+ T cells from PBMCs. The origin of this receptor is a human donor with multiple sclerosis. V gene TRBV2 combines with J gene TRBJ1-2; TRBD1 matches 9 bases. DNA of the CDR3: TGTGCCAGCAGTGAGGGACAGGGCCTTGAAGGCTACACCTTC. It encodes CASSEGQGLEGYTF.